Below are 22 T cell receptor beta chains sequenced from a single sample in a study of identical twins. TCRdb independently ran MiXCR on the 5' RACE reads; one entry per CDR3 protein. The sample lists about 720,000 distinct CDR3 sequences; 15% to 20% were seen once. A further study also used this sample, focusing on T cells expressing NK-cell markers.

The sample was PBMCs. These receptor sequences come from a woman aged 18-29 years in good health.

The genes are TRBV5-1 and TRBJ1-1, with TRBD1 as a possible D gene (5 bases). V shed 4 bases and J shed 4 bases, with 17 bases lying between them. Germline values: CDR1 SGHRS, CDR2 YFSETQ. This CDR3 region has 15 residues. In DNA form, the CDR3 reads TGCGCCAGCAGCGTCTCGAGGGGATGGGTCACTGAAGCTTTCTTT. Translated: CASSVSRGWVTEAFF. The full variable domain, its missing parts supplied by reference TRBV5-1 and TRBJ1-1, is KAGVTQTPRYLIKTRGQQVTLSCSPISGHRSVSWYQQTPGQGLQFLFEYFSETQRNKGNFPGRFSGRQFSNSRSEMNVSTLELGDSALYLCASSVSRGWVTEAFFGQGTRLTVV.

This clonotype was seen a handful of times. V gene TRBV5-1 combines with J gene TRBJ2-3; D ambiguous. Germline CDR1 and CDR2: SGHRS and YFSETQ. The V and J ends lost 0 bases and 4 bases respectively, with 6 bases between them. The CDR3 covers 13 residues. CDR3 sequence reads: CASSLEQADTQYF. As DNA, the CDR3 is TGCGCCAGCAGCTTGGAGCAGGCAGATACGCAGTATTTT.

This clonotype was counted between two and nine times. This chain links TRBV20-1 with TRBJ2-1; 9 bases fit TRBD2. CDR1 DFQATT and CDR2 SNEGSKA come from the germline V gene (reference sequence). V was pared by 5 bases and J by 15 bases, with 23 bases of the junction left unmatched. This CDR3 has 16 residues. This CDR3 reads CSAPRGERGAVLGSFF. The CDR3 DNA reads TGCAGTGCTCCCCGGGGTGAGCGGGGGGCGGTTCTTGGTTCGTTCTTC.

This clonotype was recorded a few times. The CDR3 sequence is CASRNPSRGRETQYF. The DNA for the CDR3 is TGTGCCAGCAGAAACCCCTCCAGGGGGCGAGAGACCCAGTACTTC. The V call is TRBV6-1, the J call TRBJ2-5; 8 bases agree with TRBD1. Germline CDR1 reads MNHNS; CDR2 reads SASEGT. The trim removed 6 bases at V and 4 bases at J, leaving 10 bases unmatched. The CDR3 extends over 15 amino acids.

This clonotype was detected only a few times. This chain links TRBV10-3 with TRBJ2-3; 8 bases fit TRBD1. V shed 0 bases, J shed 6 bases, and the junction held 5 bases outside the gene matches. The CDR3 length is 15 residues. CDR1 ENHRY and CDR2 SYGVKD come from the germline V gene. CDR3 region: CAISESDRAGDTQYF. The CDR3 region has the DNA TGTGCCATCAGTGAGTCGGACAGGGCGGGGGATACGCAGTATTTT.

V gene TRBV12-3 or TRBV12-4 combines with J gene TRBJ2-7; tentative D call: TRBD1 (6 bases). V lost 6 bases, J lost 6 bases, and 12 bases lay in between. The CDR3 is 12 amino acids. CDR3 DNA sequence: TGTGCCAGCAGCACAGGGTTTACCGAGCAGTACTTC. Its translation: CASSTGFTEQYF.

V and J are TRBV12-3 or TRBV12-4 and TRBJ2-1, with 8 positions matching TRBD1. Trimming took 9 bases from V and 10 from J; bases not matched to a gene: 11. The CDR3 has 13 amino acids. DNA of the CDR3: TGTGCCAGTTGTAGGACAGGGCTAGGAGAGCAGTTCTTC. This gives the protein CASCRTGLGEQFF.

A few counts support this clonotype. The rearrangement uses TRBV5-5 and TRBJ2-1, with unresolved D. The CDR3 contains 14 residues. Germline values: CDR1 SGHKS, CDR2 YYEKEE (reference sequence). V dropped 3 bases and J dropped 10 bases, with 17 bases sitting between them. The CDR3 sequence: CASSYQSFEAEQFF. The DNA of the CDR3 is TGTGCCAGCAGCTACCAATCTTTTGAGGCGGAGCAGTTCTTC.

The chain has TRBV6-1 and TRBJ1-2; D is unclear. The CDR3 is made up of 13 amino acids. V lost 0 bases and J lost 4, with 6 bases in between. The germline V gene has CDR1 MNHNS and CDR2 SASEGT. The CDR3, as DNA: TGTGCCAGCAGTGAAGCTCAATTCTATGGCTACACCTTC. This translates into CASSEAQFYGYTF.

This clonotype has only a few counts. The V gene is TRBV5-1, the J gene TRBJ2-6, with a weak D call TRBD2 (5 bases). Germline-derived CDR1 and CDR2 are SGHRS and YFSETQ. The CDR3 is made up of 16 amino acids. The V end was cut by 5 bases, the J end by 0 bases, with 12 bases between. CDR3 DNA: TGCGCCAGCAGACCCCGAGACTACTCTGGGGCCAACGTCCTGACTTTC. It codes for CASRPRDYSGANVLTF.

V and J are TRBV6-2 or TRBV6-3 and TRBJ2-7; tentatively, D is TRBD1 (6 bases). Germline CDR1 MNHEY, CDR2 SVGEGT. This CDR3 contains 16 residues. The V gene lost 0 bases and the J gene lost 2 bases, with 14 bases spanning the gap. The CDR3 region is CASSYSDSSLTYEQYF. For the CDR3, the DNA is TGTGCCAGCAGTTACTCGGACAGCAGCCTTACCTACGAGCAGTACTTC.

V and J are TRBV12-3 or TRBV12-4 and TRBJ2-7, with D perhaps matching TRBD2 (7 bases). The CDR3 loop spans 16 amino acids. Trimming stripped 4 bases from V and 1 base from J, with 17 bases between. Here the CDR3 DNA reads TGTGCCAGCAGTTACGGAGGGGGGGCCTTGTCCTACGAGCAGTACTTC. Amino acid sequence: CASSYGGGALSYEQYF.

This clonotype was counted a few times. This chain links TRBV6-1 with TRBJ1-3; tentatively, D is TRBD1 (5 bases). Trimming pared 2 bases from V and 4 bases from J, leaving 12 bases between. CDR3 length: 15 residues. Germline lookup yields CDR1 MNHNS and CDR2 SASEGT. CDR3 region: CASSETGTRGNTIYF. CDR3 in DNA: TGTGCCAGCAGTGAAACCGGGACGAGGGGAAACACCATATATTTT.

This clonotype has more than one count but fewer than ten. The chain recombines TRBV6-5 with TRBJ1-1; 7 bases fit TRBD1. The CDR3 runs to 16 residues. From germline, CDR1 is MNHEY and CDR2 SVGAGI. The trim removed 1 base at V and 1 base at J, leaving 6 bases unmatched. The CDR3 nucleotides are TGTGCCAGCAGTTACTTACAGGGGCGGGGGAACACTGAAGCTTTCTTT. Translated: CASSYLQGRGNTEAFF.

This clonotype was seen a few times. The rearrangement joins TRBV24-1 to TRBJ1-2; 8 bases are a match to TRBD1. With V trimmed by 4 bases and J by 3 bases, 3 bases remained unmatched. This CDR3 contains 14 residues. Looked up from germline, CDR1 is KGHDR and CDR2 is SFDVKD. The CDR3 sequence is CATSDDRGYYGYTF. CDR3 coding DNA: TGTGCCACCAGTGACGACAGGGGATACTATGGCTACACCTTC.

The table lists this clonotype with a few counts. The rearrangement uses TRBV20-1 and TRBJ2-5, with 11 bases that match TRBD2. CDR1 DFQATT and CDR2 SNEGSKA come from the germline V gene (reference sequence). CDR3 length: 16 residues. Trimming removed 2 bases from V and 4 bases from J; junction bases left unmatched: 9. CDR3 sequence reads: CSARLAGGRVGETQYF. The CDR3 nucleotides are TGCAGTGCTAGATTAGCGGGGGGGCGGGTAGGAGAGACCCAGTACTTC.

This clonotype was recorded many times. The gene calls are TRBV6-5 and TRBJ2-5; 8 nucleotides line up with TRBD2. This CDR3 contains 15 residues. Germline trimming cut 4 bases from V and 4 bases from J; bases unmatched to any gene: 8. The germline V gene has CDR1 MNHEY and CDR2 SVGAGI. The CDR3 protein is CASSSLERELETQYF. CDR3 in DNA: TGTGCCAGCAGTTCCCTCGAGCGGGAGTTAGAGACCCAGTACTTC.

The count of this clonotype is one. The gene calls are TRBV28 and TRBJ1-4; 8 bases align to TRBD1. J was trimmed by 8 bases and V by 3 bases; bases with no gene match: 5. This CDR3 spans 14 amino acids. Germline assignment: CDR1 MDHEN and CDR2 SYDVKM. The CDR3 here is CASSLLTGEEKLFF. CDR3 DNA sequence: TGTGCCAGCAGTTTGCTGACAGGGGAAGAAAAACTGTTTTTT.

Remarks on this clonotype: The CDR3 does not end in the conserved phenylalanine or tryptophan, so this is likely a read error. V is TRBV7-9 and J is TRBJ1-2; 7 bases align to TRBD1. This CDR3 has 14 amino acids. The germline CDR1 and CDR2 sequences are SEHNR and FQNEAQ (reference sequence). The CDR3 DNA is TGTGCCGGCAGTTCGAACAGGGGACACTATGGCTACACCCTC. Protein: CAGSSNRGHYGYTL.

Concerning this clonotype itself: One end of the junction fails to match germline, which may point to a read error. The chain carries TRBV3-1 and TRBJ2-7; D is uncertain. The CDR3 covers 15 residues. Per germline, CDR1 LGHDT and CDR2 YNNKEL (reference sequence). The CDR3 DNA is TGTGCCAGCAGCCAAGGACGACTTAGCTCCTACGAGCGGTACTTC. Protein product: CASSQGRLSSYERYF.

In this sample, this clonotype turned up a few times. V and J are TRBV20-1 and TRBJ1-1; D is unclear. This CDR3 contains 13 residues. With 0 bases removed from V and 4 bases from J, the gap between germline ends came to 9 bases. Germline values: CDR1 DFQATT, CDR2 SNEGSKA (reference sequence). CDR3 coding DNA: TGCAGTGCTAGAGAGCACCGGATCACTGAAGCTTTCTTT. Amino acids: CSAREHRITEAFF.

Regarding this clonotype: A single base separates this from a much larger clone, so it may be a read error. This chain links TRBV12-3 or TRBV12-4 with TRBJ2-1, with D tentatively TRBD1 (5 bases). CDR3 length equals 14 residues. V was pared by 5 bases and J by 2 bases, with 10 bases between. The CDR3 reads CASSGAVTYNEQFF. DNA of the CDR3: TGTGCCAGCAGTGGGGCAGTTACCTACAATGAGCAGTTCTTC.